This paragraph reports one TCR beta chain. This table comes from immunoSEQ multiplex PCR, and its TCRdb copy is limited to in-frame clones, with some not included. The table records some 190,000 clones, nearly 95% of them present only once. The data derive from a study of T cell responses to AZD1222 COVID-19 vaccine. Analyses pooled second doses at about 4 or about 12 weeks. V lost 7 bases, J lost 7 bases, and 6 bases stayed unmatched. This CDR3 contains 13 residues. Sequencing was performed on peripheral blood, taken 28 days after the second AZD1222 dose. The sequence was obtained from an adult who received the AZD1222 COVID-19 vaccine. The J gene is TRBJ1-5, the V gene TRBV12-3 or TRBV12-4; the match to TRBD1 covers 8 bases. CDR3: CASKIQGGQPQHF. CDR3 nucleotides: TGTGCCAGCAAGATACAGGGGGGACAGCCCCAGCATTTT.